A single sample gave rise to the 27 T cell receptor beta chains below, sequenced in a study of CD8+ T cells in alopecia areata. Treatment here: oral pan-JAK inhibitor, 5-10 mg twice daily. Extracted RNA was reverse transcribed into cDNA, the sequencing template. Assay used: immunoSEQ multiplex PCR; TCRdb lists only in-frame clones, some missing. This sample yields over 150,000 clones, of which 50% to 65% are seen a single time; about 14% belongs to the top ten. Sequenced here: CD4+ T cells sorted from blood, sampled at week 24, from a patient treated with tofacitinib. These TCRs come from a human donor with alopecia areata.

CDR3 sequence (DNA): TGCGCCAGCAGTCAGTCAGACAGGGCGAATCAGCCCCAGCATTTT. This sequence encodes CASSQSDRANQPQHF. The genes are TRBV23-1 and TRBJ1-5; 7 bases align to TRBD1. TRBV23-1 is known as an ORF, though its function is uncertain. V shed 3 bases, J shed 4 bases, and the junction held 6 bases outside the gene matches. CDR3 length: 15 residues.

This rearrangement joins TRBV5-6 to TRBJ1-2, with unresolved D. Per the germline V gene, CDR1 is SGHDT and CDR2 is YYEEEE. V shed 2 bases and J shed 4 bases, with 9 bases lying between them. CDR3 length equals 13 residues. The CDR3 spells CASSFWNVYGYTF. CDR3 DNA sequence: TGTGCCAGCAGCTTTTGGAACGTCTATGGCTACACCTTC.

V is TRBV9 and J is TRBJ1-2, with 8 bases aligning to TRBD1. Trimming removed 4 bases from V and 6 bases from J; junction bases left unmatched: 8. Germline CDR1 SGDLS, CDR2 YYNGEE. This CDR3 is built from 14 residues. The CDR3 nucleotides read TGTGCCAGCAGCCTAGACCAGGGGGCCCATGGCTACACCTTC. Its translation: CASSLDQGAHGYTF.

The J gene is TRBJ2-5, the V gene TRBV28; TRBD2 aligns across 15 bases. Germline V CDR1 and CDR2: MDHEN, SYDVKM. This CDR3 is 17 amino acids long. Losses at the gene ends were 3 bases for V and 2 bases for J; bases not matched to a gene: 4. Written as DNA, the CDR3 is TGTGCCAGCAGTTTGGGACTAGCGGGGGGTTGGCAAGAGACCCAGTACTTC. Amino acid sequence: CASSLGLAGGWQETQYF.

This clone has more than one count but fewer than ten. V and J are TRBV2 and TRBJ2-2; possible D gene TRBD1, 6 bases. V was pared by 8 bases and J by 2 bases, with 9 bases between. Looked up from germline, CDR1 is SNHLY and CDR2 is FYNNEI. The CDR3 extends over 13 amino acids. The DNA of the CDR3 is TGTGCCAGCGAGGGGGATAACACCGGGGAGCTGTTTTTT. Its translation is CASEGDNTGELFF.

The chain carries TRBV29-1 and TRBJ1-1; D perhaps matches TRBD1 (5 bases). The germline V gene has CDR1 SQVTM and CDR2 ANQGSEA. V was cut by 2 bases and J by 1 base, with 20 bases left in between. The CDR3 loop spans 17 amino acids. The CDR3 reads CSVELGPPTGRNTEAFF. As DNA, the CDR3 is TGCAGCGTTGAATTGGGGCCCCCCACGGGGCGGAACACTGAAGCTTTCTTT.

This clone was observed a handful of times. The chain employs TRBV19 and TRBJ2-4; D may correspond to TRBD1 or TRBD2 (5 bases each). There are 15 residues in the CDR3. CDR1 LNHDA and CDR2 SQIVND come from the germline V gene (reference sequence). Trimming left V 8 bases short and J 0 bases short, with 14 bases between. In DNA form, the CDR3 reads TGTGCCAGTTCTCAGGGAGCATTAGCCAAAAACATTCAGTACTTC. Encoded protein: CASSQGALAKNIQYF.

This clone came up once. The V call is TRBV5-1, the J call TRBJ2-3, with D unresolved. CDR1 and CDR2 (germline): SGHRS, YFSETQ. The CDR3 covers 14 residues. V lost 0 bases and J lost 4, with 9 bases in between. The CDR3 nucleotides read TGCGCCAGCAGCTTGGATCGGGCTGCAGATACGCAGTATTTT. It codes for CASSLDRAADTQYF.

The chain couples TRBV6-5 to TRBJ2-2; a weak D match, TRBD2 (6 bases). The CDR3 contains 16 residues. Trimming took off 3 bases at V and 6 bases at J, with 17 bases between the two ends. Germline V gene sequence: CDR1 MNHEY, CDR2 SVGAGI. CDR3 coding DNA: TGTGCCAGCAGTTATGACGGGAGCGAATGGGCCGGGGAGCTGTTTTTT. Translated: CASSYDGSEWAGELFF.

V gene TRBV15 combines with J gene TRBJ2-5; TRBD2 might be the D (5 bases). The germline gives CDR1 LNHNV, CDR2 YYDKDF (reference sequence). V was cut by 1 base and J by 2 bases, with 11 bases left in between. The CDR3 totals 15 residues. The CDR3 region has the DNA TGTGCCACCAGCAGAGCTCCGGGGAATCAAGAGACCCAGTACTTC. It encodes CATSRAPGNQETQYF.

The genes are TRBV14 and TRBJ1-1; D call uncertain. The CDR3 sequence is 14 residues long. CDR1 and CDR2 from the germline V gene are SGHDN and FVKESK. The ends were cut back, 5 bases at V and 6 bases at J, with 16 bases in the middle. In DNA, the CDR3 is TGTGCCAGCAGCTTCGGATCTAACATTCCTGAAGCTTTCTTT. This sequence encodes CASSFGSNIPEAFF.

This chain joins TRBV30 and TRBJ1-6; a possible D gene is TRBD1 (6 bases). The CDR3 has 12 amino acids. V was trimmed by 7 bases and J by 5 bases, leaving 9 bases between them. Germline values: CDR1 GTSNPN, CDR2 SVGIG (reference sequence). The CDR3 here is CASGQNNSPLHF. In DNA form, the CDR3 reads TGTGCCTCGGGACAAAATAATTCACCCCTCCACTTT.

This clone was seen a single time. J is TRBJ1-2 and V is TRBV30; a possible D gene is TRBD1 (5 bases). CDR1 is GTSNPN and CDR2 is SVGIG in the germline V gene (reference sequence). V was trimmed by 2 bases and J by 2 bases, leaving 27 bases between them. The CDR3 sequence is 19 residues long. CDR3 region: CAWSRSRQSQDRRNYGYTF. In DNA, the CDR3 is TGTGCCTGGAGTCGCTCTCGACAGAGCCAGGACCGAAGGAACTATGGCTACACCTTC. Looking up the rest from reference TRBV30 and TRBJ1-2 gives the full variable domain: SQTIHQWPATLVQPVGSPLSLECTVEGTSNPNLYWYRQAAGRGLQLLFYSVGIGQISSEVPQNLSASRPQDRQFILSSKKLLLSDSGFYLCAWSRSRQSQDRRNYGYTFGSGTRLTVV.

The chain carries TRBV4-1 and TRBJ2-7; D gene uncertain. This CDR3 has 14 amino acids. CDR1 MGHRA and CDR2 YSYEKL come from the germline V gene. Trimming took 4 bases from V and 5 from J, leaving 15 bases between them. The CDR3 region is CASSPAPRVDEQYF. The CDR3 nucleotides read TGCGCCAGCAGCCCGGCCCCCCGGGTTGACGAGCAGTACTTC.

The J gene is TRBJ1-2, the V gene TRBV29-1; maybe TRBD1 (6 bases). The V gene lost 4 bases and the J gene lost 4 bases, with 16 bases spanning the gap. The length of the CDR3 is 14 residues. The germline CDR1 and CDR2 sequences are SQVTM and ANQGSEA. The CDR3 is CSVGPRTGSYGYTF. CDR3 sequence (DNA): TGCAGCGTTGGCCCTAGAACAGGGAGCTATGGCTACACCTTC.

This chain joins TRBV5-1 and TRBJ1-6, with 7 bases that match TRBD1. Looked up from germline, CDR1 is SGHRS and CDR2 is YFSETQ. The CDR3 is made up of 14 amino acids. Trimming cost V 5 bases and J 7 bases; bases outside gene matches: 6. CDR3 bases: TGCGCCAGCAGTGTGGACAGGTTGAATTCACCCCTCCACTTT. Protein: CASSVDRLNSPLHF.

The chain uses TRBV5-6 and TRBJ2-7; a possible D gene is TRBD2 (5 bases). CDR1 and CDR2 from the germline V gene are SGHDT and YYEEEE. CDR3 length equals 13 residues. Trimming left V 4 bases short and J 6 bases short, with 14 bases between. The chain's CDR3 is CASSPVGSGEQYF. The CDR3 DNA follows: TGTGCCAGCAGCCCAGTTGGGAGCGGCGAGCAGTACTTC.

This clone has more than one count but fewer than ten. The CDR3 DNA is TGTGCCAGCAGAACAATCACGGGAAACTATGGCTACACCTTC. Translation gives CASRTITGNYGYTF. The chain recombines TRBV6-5 with TRBJ1-2; no definite D call. The CDR3 is 14 amino acids. V was shortened by 6 bases and J by 2 bases, with 13 bases between the two germline ends. Germline V gives CDR1 MNHEY, CDR2 SVGAGI.

The chain joins TRBV11-2 to TRBJ2-1; D possibly uses TRBD1 or TRBD2 (6 bases each). V gave up 5 bases and J gave up 3 bases, with 17 bases separating them. Germline CDR1 SGHAT, CDR2 FQNNGV. The CDR3 is made up of 16 amino acids. The CDR3 here is CASSQDWGAGYNEQFF. Written as DNA, the CDR3 is TGTGCCAGCAGCCAAGACTGGGGGGCGGGCTACAATGAGCAGTTCTTC.

The chain recombines TRBV7-2 with TRBJ2-5; 9 bases are shared with TRBD2. The CDR3 loop spans 17 amino acids. V trimming: 0 bases; J trimming: 2 bases; junction bases outside the gene matches: 7. CDR1 is SGHTA and CDR2 is FQGNSA in the germline V gene. DNA of the CDR3: TGTGCCAGCAGCTTAGCGGTTAGCGGGGGAGGACAAGAGACCCAGTACTTC. Translation: CASSLAVSGGGQETQYF.

V gene TRBV5-6 combines with J gene TRBJ2-5; no clear D. V was pared by 4 bases and J by 5 bases, with 9 bases between. Germline CDR1 reads SGHDT; CDR2 reads YYEEEE. The CDR3 is 12 residues long. Here the CDR3 DNA reads TGTGCCAGCAGCACGCCACAGGAGACCCAGTACTTC. Encoded protein: CASSTPQETQYF. Using reference TRBV5-6 and TRBJ2-5 for the parts outside the CDR3, the full variable domain is DAGVTQSPTHLIKTRGQQVTLRCSPKSGHDTVSWYQQALGQGPQFIFQYYEEEERQRGNFPDRFSGHQFPNYSSELNVNALLLGDSALYLCASSTPQETQYFGPGTRLLVL.

CDR3 residues: CASSQDGTTWDTQYF. The CDR3 DNA reads TGCGCCAGCAGCCAAGATGGGACTACCTGGGATACGCAGTATTTT. The chain has TRBV4-1 and TRBJ2-3, with TRBD2 identical over 7 bases. The J segment lost 6 bases and the V segment lost 0 bases, leaving 6 bases of the junction unmatched. The CDR3 totals 15 residues. In germline, CDR1 is MGHRA, CDR2 YSYEKL.

The chain joins TRBV30 to TRBJ1-3; no definite D call. Trimming cost V 3 bases and J 2 bases, with 11 bases left between them. From germline, CDR1 is GTSNPN and CDR2 SVGIG (reference sequence). CDR3 length: 14 residues. Written as DNA, the CDR3 is TGTGCCTGGAGGGGATCGTGGGCTGGAAACACCATATATTTT. Translated, it gives CAWRGSWAGNTIYF.

This CDR3 reads CASSRTSGGYEQFF. CDR3 DNA sequence: TGCGCCAGCAGTAGGACTAGCGGGGGCTATGAGCAGTTCTTC. This rearrangement joins TRBV5-1 to TRBJ2-1; 13 bases align to TRBD2. Germline V lookup: CDR1 SGHRS, CDR2 YFSETQ. CDR3 size: 14 residues. V lost 5 bases to trimming and J lost 8 bases; unmatched junction nucleotides: 4.

The genes are TRBV30 and TRBJ2-7, with 10 nucleotides matching TRBD1. Germline loops: CDR1 GTSNPN, CDR2 SVGIG (reference sequence). V lost 3 bases to trimming and J lost 3 bases; unmatched junction nucleotides: 2. The CDR3 extends over 13 amino acids. The CDR3 here is CAWRRDRGYEQYF. Written as DNA, the CDR3 is TGTGCCTGGAGGCGGGACAGGGGCTACGAGCAGTACTTC.

The V and J genes are TRBV6-5 and TRBJ2-1; 8 bases are a match to TRBD1. V lost 5 bases to trimming and J lost 6 bases; unmatched junction nucleotides: 6. In germline, CDR1 is MNHEY, CDR2 SVGAGI. CDR3 length: 14 amino acids. The CDR3 DNA is TGTGCCAGCAGTCACCCCGACAGGGGCAATGAGCAGTTCTTC. Protein sequence: CASSHPDRGNEQFF.

The sample holds one count of this clone. The chain couples TRBV10-3 to TRBJ1-2, with 10 bases aligning to TRBD1. The V gene end was trimmed by 2 bases and the J gene end by 6 bases; junction bases not matched to a gene: 3. Looked up from germline, CDR1 is ENHRY and CDR2 is SYGVKD. This CDR3 has 14 amino acids. Here the CDR3 reads CAISEDRGLNGYTF. In DNA, the CDR3 is TGTGCCATCAGTGAGGACAGGGGGCTCAATGGCTACACCTTC.